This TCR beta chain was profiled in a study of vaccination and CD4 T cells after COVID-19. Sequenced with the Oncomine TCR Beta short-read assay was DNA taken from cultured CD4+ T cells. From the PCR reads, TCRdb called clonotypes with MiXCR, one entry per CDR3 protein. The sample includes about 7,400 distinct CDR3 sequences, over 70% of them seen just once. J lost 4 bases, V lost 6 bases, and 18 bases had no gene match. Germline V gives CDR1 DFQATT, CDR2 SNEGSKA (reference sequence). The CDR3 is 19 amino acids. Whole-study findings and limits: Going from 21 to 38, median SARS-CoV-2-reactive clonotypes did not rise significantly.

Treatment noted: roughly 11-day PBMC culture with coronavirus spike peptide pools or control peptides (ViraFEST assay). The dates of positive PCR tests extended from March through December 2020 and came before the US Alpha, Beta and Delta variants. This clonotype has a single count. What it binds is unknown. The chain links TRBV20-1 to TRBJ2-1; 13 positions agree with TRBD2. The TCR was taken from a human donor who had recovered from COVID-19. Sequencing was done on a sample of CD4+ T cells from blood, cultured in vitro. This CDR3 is CSAHSGLAGEGYIYNEQFF. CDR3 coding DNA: TGCAGTGCGCACTCCGGACTAGCGGGAGAGGGGTACATTTACAATGAGCAGTTCTTC.